Shown below are 10 T cell receptor beta chains from a single sample sequenced in a study of T cell repertoires in aging, cancer and after chemotherapy. Rearranged V-D-J TRB sequences were amplified with a mixed TRB-A/B primer pool. TCRdb re-called the multiplex PCR reads with MiXCR, one entry per CDR3 protein. Here the sample spans 1,500 to 2,000 distinct CDR3 sequences, under 60% being singletons. Amplification of TCR beta used genomic DNA extracted from peripheral blood. The sample was blood. Every receptor here comes from a human donor with a blood cancer.

The chain carries TRBV7-2 and TRBJ2-1; 8 bases agree with TRBD2. There are 14 residues in the CDR3. CDR1 and CDR2 (germline): SGHTA, FQGNSA. Unmatched junction bases numbered 5, after V lost 1 base and J lost 9 bases. The CDR3 sequence is CASSLGGLVAEQFF. In DNA, the CDR3 is TGTGCCAGCAGCTTAGGGGGACTAGTAGCTGAGCAGTTCTTC.

This clonotype occurred a few times. V usage is TRBV5-4 and J usage is TRBJ2-5; D ambiguous. The V end lost 3 bases, the J end lost 1 base, and 10 bases lay between the germline ends. The germline V gene encodes CDR1 SGHNT and CDR2 YYREEE (reference sequence). The CDR3 consists of 14 residues. For the CDR3, the DNA is TGTGCCAGCAGCTCCGGGCCGGCCCAAGAGACCCAGTACTTC. This gives the protein CASSSGPAQETQYF.

The CDR3 loop reads CAIGATLAETQYF. Here the CDR3 DNA reads TGTGCCATCGGGGCCACCTTAGCCGAGACCCAGTACTTC. This chain joins TRBV10-3 and TRBJ2-5, with a possible D match to TRBD1 (5 bases). The V gene lost 8 bases and the J gene lost 5 bases, with 15 bases spanning the gap. The CDR3 contains 13 residues. Looked up from germline, CDR1 is ENHRY and CDR2 is SYGVKD.

The J gene is TRBJ2-1, the V gene TRBV12-3 or TRBV12-4; D gene unclear. This CDR3 contains 16 residues. Trimming took 6 bases from V and 5 from J, leaving 20 bases between them. CDR3 protein: CASRSSIGSFDNEQFF. CDR3 DNA sequence: TGTGCCAGCAGGTCTAGTATTGGTTCATTCGACAATGAGCAGTTCTTC.

This chain joins TRBV19 and TRBJ2-1, with TRBD2 matching over 8 bases. The CDR3 spans 15 residues. The J segment lost 8 bases and the V segment lost 5 bases, leaving 11 bases of the junction unmatched. Germline assignment: CDR1 LNHDA and CDR2 SQIVND (reference sequence). The CDR3 loop is CASSATGTSGHEQFF. CDR3 in DNA: TGTGCCAGTAGTGCTACCGGGACTAGTGGTCATGAGCAGTTCTTC.

The chain couples TRBV13 to TRBJ2-1, with TRBD2 matching over 15 bases. V gave up 6 bases and J gave up 9 bases; unmatched junction bases: 6. The length of the CDR3 is 15 residues. Germline V gene data show CDR1 as PRHDT and CDR2 as FYEKMQ (reference sequence). The CDR3 loop reads CASSDGLAGGAEQFF. CDR3 bases: TGTGCCAGCAGTGATGGACTAGCGGGAGGGGCTGAGCAGTTCTTC.

This chain uses TRBV27 with TRBJ1-1; D is unclear. CDR1 and CDR2 from the germline V gene are MNHEY and SMNVEV (reference sequence). The V and J ends lost 5 bases and 0 bases respectively, with 10 bases between them. The CDR3 spans 14 residues. CDR3 residues: CASSPQRMNTEAFF. CDR3 DNA: TGTGCCAGCAGTCCCCAGCGGATGAACACTGAAGCTTTCTTT.

CDR3 DNA: TGTGCCACCCTAGACCGCCACTACGAGCAGTACTTC. Protein product: CATLDRHYEQYF. This rearrangement joins TRBV27 to TRBJ2-7; unclear D gene. Trimming took 10 bases from V and 3 from J, leaving 13 bases between them. This CDR3 comprises 12 residues. CDR1 is MNHEY, CDR2 SMNVEV, per germline (reference sequence).

CDR3 region: CASSSRLAGGWLFF. The DNA for the CDR3 is TGTGCCAGCAGTTCACGACTAGCGGGAGGGTGGCTGTTCTTC. This chain links TRBV12-3 or TRBV12-4 with TRBJ2-1, with 14 bases matching TRBD2. The CDR3 totals 14 residues. J gave up 15 bases and V 4 bases, and 8 bases lay outside the gene matches.

V usage is TRBV6-1 and J usage is TRBJ2-7; perhaps TRBD2 as D (5 bases). V was trimmed by 1 base and J by 3 bases, leaving 16 bases between them. The CDR3 has 16 residues. Germline values: CDR1 MNHNS, CDR2 SASEGT. The CDR3 sequence is CASSEDGGVRYYEQYF. The CDR3 DNA reads as TGTGCCAGCAGTGAAGATGGAGGTGTGAGATACTACGAGCAGTACTTC.